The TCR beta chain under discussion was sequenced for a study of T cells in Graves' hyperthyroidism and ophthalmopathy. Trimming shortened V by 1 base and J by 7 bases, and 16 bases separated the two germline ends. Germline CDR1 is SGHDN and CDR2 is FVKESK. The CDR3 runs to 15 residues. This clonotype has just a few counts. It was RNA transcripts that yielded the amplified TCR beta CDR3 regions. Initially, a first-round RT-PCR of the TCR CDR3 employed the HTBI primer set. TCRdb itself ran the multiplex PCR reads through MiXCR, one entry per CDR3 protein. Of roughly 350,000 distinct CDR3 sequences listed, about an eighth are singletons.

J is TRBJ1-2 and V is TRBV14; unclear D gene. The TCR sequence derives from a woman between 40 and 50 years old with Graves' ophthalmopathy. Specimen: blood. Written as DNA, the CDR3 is TGTGCCAGCAGCCAAGGTTCCACCCCATGGGGTGGCTACACCTTC. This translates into CASSQGSTPWGGYTF.